The clone carrying this T cell receptor beta chain was observed once. Its antigen is still unknown. These data originate in a study of Ad26.COV2.S vaccination and SARS-CoV-2 variants. Across the study: A COV1001 Ad26.COV2.S trial-arm participant provided the sample.

Profiling relied on immunoSEQ multiplex PCR, and the TCRdb table lists in-frame clones only, not all of them. The repertoire consists of some 390,000 clones, with about nine tenths occurring once and the leading ten covering approximately 1.9%. The study, taken as a whole, reports: It is possible that the TCR breadth and depth analyses underestimated the total T cell responses. Recipients given vaccine exceeded placebo recipients in spike-specific TCR breadth. Reportedly, spike-specific CD8+ and CD4+ T cell responses achieved substantial breadth once vaccination had taken place.

The sample's treatment: roughly 20 received Ad26.COV2.S at low or high dose, single or two shots; 5 received placebo; per-sample allocation not given. Sampling took place 63 days after the first vaccine or placebo injection. V gave up 10 bases and J gave up 1 base, with 17 bases separating them. The CDR3 is 15 amino acids. CDR1 and CDR2 from the germline V gene are ENHRY and SYGVKD. The material was peripheral blood, obtained in a trial of Ad26.COV2.S vaccine versus placebo. The chain couples TRBV10-3 to TRBJ2-1; perhaps TRBD1 as D (7 bases). The receptor was derived from a person aged 18-60 years who received the Ad26.COV2.S COVID-19 vaccine or a placebo. DNA for the CDR3: TGTGCCACCCGGGGGCAGGGGGATTCCTACAATGAGCAGTTCTTC. Its translation is CATRGQGDSYNEQFF.